A single sample gave rise to the 15 T cell receptor beta chains below, sequenced in a study of Tregs in tolerant kidney transplant recipients. Sequencing was performed with immunoSEQ multiplex PCR; in TCRdb, only in-frame clones are kept and a portion is missing. Its table lists tens of thousands of clones. The source was CD4+ T cells from blood, collected before the transplant. These receptors were collected from a human donor who received a combined kidney and bone marrow transplant.

Notes on this clone: The sequence runs out 3 residues before the end of the CDR3; the remainder is reconstructed from the germline J gene. The gene calls are TRBV30 and TRBJ2-7, with D possibly being TRBD1 (8 bases). The germline CDR1 and CDR2 sequences are GTSNPN and SVGIG (reference sequence). The CDR3 contains 13 residues. V shed 2 bases and J shed 2 bases, with 10 bases lying between them. CDR3 DNA (partial): TGTGCCTGGAGTACAGGGGGGGCCTACGAG. The encoded protein is CAWSTGGAYE. Given in full, the CDR3 is CAWSTGGAYEQYF.

About this clone: The read terminates 3 residues before the CDR3 end, so the remaining end is supplied by the germline J gene. The chain couples TRBV19 to TRBJ2-5; TRBD2 matches at 7 bases. J lost 2 bases, V lost 5 bases, and 23 bases had no gene match. Germline CDR1 is LNHDA and CDR2 is SQIVND (reference sequence). CDR3 length equals 20 residues. The DNA read from the CDR3 is TGTGCCAGTAGTCCTACGCCAAGCCTAGGGGTAGCGGGCCTTCAAGAGACC. It translates to CASSPTPSLGVAGLQET. The full CDR3 reads CASSPTPSLGVAGLQETQYF.

In regard to this clone: The read ends 3 residues before the CDR3 terminus; that terminus is restored from the germline J gene. This chain joins TRBV5-1 and TRBJ1-4; D not resolved. The CDR3 covers 15 residues. Germline assignment: CDR1 SGHRS and CDR2 YFSETQ. V shed 0 bases and J shed 3 bases, with 9 bases lying between them. CDR3 DNA (partial): TGCGCCAGCAGCTTGGCCGGGGTACCTAATGAAAAA. It specifies CASSLAGVPNEK. The entire CDR3 sequence reads CASSLAGVPNEKLFF. The complete variable domain, with remaining parts taken from reference TRBV5-1 and TRBJ1-4, reads KAGVTQTPRYLIKTRGQQVTLSCSPISGHRSVSWYQQTPGQGLQFLFEYFSETQRNKGNFPGRFSGRQFSNSRSEMNVSTLELGDSALYLCASSLAGVPNEKLFFGSGTQLSVL.

Note on this clone: The CDR3 is cut off 3 residues early in the read; its end comes from the germline J gene. V is TRBV18 and J is TRBJ1-2; D is perhaps TRBD1 (5 bases). Germline V gives CDR1 KGHSH, CDR2 LQKENI. The V end was cut by 0 bases, the J end by 4 bases, with 21 bases between. The CDR3 sequence is 18 residues long. The part of the CDR3 DNA that was read is TGTGCCAGCTCACCACCTTTCGTAAGCGGGGCGACCTCCTATGGC. It is translated as CASSPPFVSGATSYG. The complete CDR3 protein is CASSPPFVSGATSYGYTF. Together with reference TRBV18 and TRBJ1-2, the CDR3 gives the full variable domain: NAGVMQNPRHLVRRRGQEARLRCSPMKGHSHVYWYRQLPEEGLKFMVYLQKENIIDESGMPKERFSAEFPKEGPSILRIQQVVRGDSAAYFCASSPPFVSGATSYGYTFGSGTRLTVV.

As to this clone: The read terminates 3 residues ahead of where the CDR3 ends, so the germline J gene completes it. The chain carries TRBV7-6 and TRBJ2-3, with 11 bases lining up with TRBD2. This CDR3 has 17 residues. The ends lost 6 bases at V and 0 bases at J; junction bases unmatched: 8. Germline assignment: CDR1 SGHVS and CDR2 FNYEAQ. The CDR3: CASRSTSGELSTDTQYF. The sequenced part of the CDR3 DNA is TGTGCCAGCAGATCGACTAGCGGGGAGCTTAGCACAGATACG.

Remarks on this clone: The read falls 3 residues short of the CDR3 end, and the missing part is taken from the germline J gene. The rearrangement joins TRBV23-1 to TRBJ2-7; D assignment may be TRBD1 or TRBD2 (6 bases each). TRBV23-1 is known as an ORF, though its function is uncertain. V was pared by 0 bases and J by 0 bases, with 15 bases between. The length of the CDR3 is 17 residues. The sequenced CDR3 bases are TGCGCCAGCAGTCAATCGATTGGAGGGGGAAGCTCCTACGAG. It codes for CASSQSIGGGSSYE. The entire CDR3 protein reads CASSQSIGGGSSYEQYF.

Regarding this clone: The read terminates 3 residues ahead of where the CDR3 ends, so the germline J gene completes it. The gene calls are TRBV18 and TRBJ1-2, with D possibly matching TRBD1 (6 bases). Trimming cost V 3 bases and J 4 bases, with 21 bases left between them. The V gene's germline CDR1 is KGHSH and CDR2 LQKENI. The CDR3 sequence is 17 residues long. CDR3 amino acids: CASSPMGLSQGTYGYTF. CDR3 bases read: TGTGCCAGCTCACCGATGGGGCTATCACAGGGAACCTATGGC.

With respect to this clone: The observed sequence ends 3 residues before the CDR3 terminus, with the missing tail filled in from the germline J gene. The chain carries TRBV20-1 and TRBJ2-3, with 10 bases lining up with TRBD1. Germline CDR1 DFQATT, CDR2 SNEGSKA (reference sequence). Trimming took 6 bases from V and 2 from J; bases not matched to a gene: 8. The CDR3 is made up of 15 amino acids. This CDR3 reads CSAEKTGGHTDTQYF. CDR3 DNA (partial): TGCAGTGCCGAAAAGACAGGGGGCCACACAGATACG.

Comments on this clone: The CDR3 end falls 3 residues outside the read, so it is completed with the germline J gene. The rearrangement joins TRBV6-2 or TRBV6-3 to TRBJ1-2; D unresolved. The V and J ends lost 6 bases and 1 base respectively, with 9 bases between them. The CDR3 sequence is 13 residues long. CDR1 is MNHEY and CDR2 is SVGEGT in the germline V gene. CDR3 DNA, as far as it was read: TGTGCCAGCAGGCCCCGGGTTAACTATGGC. Translation gives CASRPRVNYG. The full CDR3 is CASRPRVNYGYTF.

A remark on this clone: Sequencing ends 3 residues short of the CDR3 end; the germline J gene provides the rest. The chain is built from TRBV18 and TRBJ1-2, with TRBD1 matching 7 bases. Germline V gene data show CDR1 as KGHSH and CDR2 as LQKENI. The CDR3 runs 14 residues. The sequenced CDR3 bases are TGTGCCAGCTCACCACCGGGAGGGGGCGACGGC. Amino acid sequence: CASSPPGGGDG. The full CDR3 is CASSPPGGGDGYTF.

As to this clone: The read gets to within 3 residues of the CDR3 end, and the germline J gene fills in the rest. This chain connects TRBV19 to TRBJ1-3, with D maybe TRBD1 (5 bases). Germline V gene sequence: CDR1 LNHDA, CDR2 SQIVND (reference sequence). The CDR3 is made up of 13 amino acids. Trimming cost V 2 bases and J 8 bases, with 10 bases left between them. The CDR3 DNA, read in part, is TGTGCCAGTAGTATACAGGGTCAAGACACC. Protein sequence: CASSIQGQDT. The entire CDR3 is CASSIQGQDTIYF.

About this clone itself: The read comes to an end 3 residues before the CDR3 does, leaving the germline J gene to fill in the end. The genes are TRBV18 and TRBJ1-1; D may be TRBD1 (5 bases). Germline V lookup: CDR1 KGHSH, CDR2 LQKENI. Trimming left V 1 base short and J 2 bases short, with 11 bases between. The CDR3 covers 15 residues. Partial CDR3 DNA: TGTGCCAGCTCACCACAGGGGTCCGTTAACACTGAA. It codes for CASSPQGSVNTE. The CDR3 as a whole reads CASSPQGSVNTEAFF.

Of note for this clone: The read comes to an end 3 residues before the CDR3 does, leaving the germline J gene to fill in the end. The V call is TRBV18, the J call TRBJ2-7, with TRBD2 matching 8 bases. Per germline, CDR1 KGHSH and CDR2 LQKENI. The CDR3 sequence is 13 residues long. Trimming cost V 6 bases and J 3 bases; bases outside gene matches: 4. The CDR3 bases that were read are TGTGCCAGCTCTGCCGGGACTAGCTACGAG. It yields the protein CASSAGTSYE. The whole CDR3 reads CASSAGTSYEQYF.

CDR3 region: CASSINVGGGIYEQYF. The CDR3 DNA, read in part, is TGTGCCAGTAGTATTAATGTGGGCGGGGGGATCTACGAG. V gene TRBV19 combines with J gene TRBJ2-7; 8 bases are shared with TRBD2. The observed sequence ends 3 residues before the CDR3 terminus, with the missing tail filled in from the germline J gene. The CDR3 runs to 16 residues. The J segment lost 3 bases and the V segment lost 3 bases, leaving 10 bases of the junction unmatched. CDR1 and CDR2 from the germline V gene are LNHDA and SQIVND (reference sequence).

A note on this clone: With the read ending 3 residues before the CDR3 end, the germline J gene is used to fill in that end. V and J are TRBV5-1 and TRBJ1-5; a weak D match, TRBD1 (6 bases). The CDR3 covers 15 residues. Germline CDR1 SGHRS, CDR2 YFSETQ. Between the trimmed V and J ends, which lost 1 base and 3 bases, there was a span of 11 bases. CDR3 protein: CASSLSGAYNQPQHF. CDR3 DNA (partial): TGCGCCAGCAGCTTGTCAGGGGCCTACAATCAGCCC.